A single T cell receptor beta chain is shown here with its context. The antigen this receptor binds is unknown. No much larger clone exists at a distance of one base, and base qualities are not known. The record originates from a study of OX40 agonist ivuxolimab in advanced cancers. Context from the whole study: Ivuxolimab was an agonistic, fully human IgG2 monoclonal antibody directed against OX40 (CD134), a costimulatory receptor. Intravenous ivuxolimab was administered to patients every 2 weeks at six dose levels: 0.01, 0.1, 0.3, 1.5, 3 and 10 mg/kg. Among the 50 to 55 dose-escalation patients, some 19 had hepatocellular carcinoma, about 15 melanoma, 9 renal cell carcinoma and 9 head and neck cancer. In the dose-escalation cohort, 82.7% of patients were male, and the mean age was about 55 years, with a range of about 20 to 79. Patients were allowed to have had prior anti-PD-1, anti-PD-L1 or anti-CTLA-4 therapy, and about 40% of the dose-escalation patients had been treated with checkpoint inhibitors. Partial responses occurred in three dose-escalation patients, of whom one had hepatocellular carcinoma and two had cutaneous melanoma. Peripheral TCRbeta sequencing aimed to test whether ivuxolimab altered TCR sequence diversity and caused clonal T-cell expansion. The paper describes the monotherapy dose-escalation part (N = 52 patients) of the phase I trial of ivuxolimab. The research as a whole found: After ivuxolimab, expanded clones were on average more numerous among CD8+ T cells than among CD4+ T cells. Low levels of normalized T-cell clonal expansion were also shown by some nonresponding patients. In the 0.1-3.0 mg/kg groups, partial responders had among the lowest normalized peripheral clonal expansion, particularly in CD8+ T cells. The antigen specificity of the peripheral T cells that underwent clonal expansion was not determined. At doses of 0.1 to 3.0 mg/kg, clonal expansion of both CD4+ and CD8+ blood T cells was observed from baseline to week 6.

For sequencing of the TCRbeta CDR3 region, genomic DNA was extracted from the sorted cells. TCRbeta CDR3 regions were sequenced using the immunoSEQ Assay. TCRdb stores this immuneACCESS table with in-frame sequences only. Part of the clones is absent; in the studies checked, under half of the shortfall reflects unresolved V genes, and no reason is known for the rest. In all, the sample holds roughly 73,000 clones, and 80% to 90% of those were seen once. Over 0.95% of the sample belongs to the ten largest clones. The germline V gene encodes CDR1 SGHTA and CDR2 FQGNSA. CDR3 length: 12 amino acids, cysteine to phenylalanine. Only the CDR3 region is kept as DNA, spanning 36 bases read in frame from base 1. V is shortened by 10 bases, J by 6 bases, and the region joining them spans 12 bases. Patients with autoimmune disease history or receiving systemic immunosuppression were excluded from the trial. Peripheral blood for TCR sequencing was collected from all dose cohorts at baseline, on cycle 4 day 1, and on cycle 7 day 1. The samples were drawn from a first-in-human, open-label, multicenter phase I dose-escalation trial of ivuxolimab. Adults with locally advanced or metastatic melanoma, renal cell carcinoma, hepatocellular carcinoma or head and neck squamous cell carcinoma were enrolled in the trial. Before TCR sequencing, CD4+ and CD8+ T cells were separately sorted from peripheral blood.

The source of this sequence is an adult with an advanced solid tumor such as melanoma, head and neck, liver or kidney cancer. The sequences come from CD4+ or CD8+ T cells sorted from blood, collected in a trial of the OX40 agonist ivuxolimab. The chain uses TRBV7-2 and TRBJ2-2, and the D gene may be TRBD1, 6 bases matching. In nucleotide form, the sequence is TGTGCCAACACATACAGGGCCGGGGAGCTGTTTTTT. Its amino acids are CANTYRAGELFF.